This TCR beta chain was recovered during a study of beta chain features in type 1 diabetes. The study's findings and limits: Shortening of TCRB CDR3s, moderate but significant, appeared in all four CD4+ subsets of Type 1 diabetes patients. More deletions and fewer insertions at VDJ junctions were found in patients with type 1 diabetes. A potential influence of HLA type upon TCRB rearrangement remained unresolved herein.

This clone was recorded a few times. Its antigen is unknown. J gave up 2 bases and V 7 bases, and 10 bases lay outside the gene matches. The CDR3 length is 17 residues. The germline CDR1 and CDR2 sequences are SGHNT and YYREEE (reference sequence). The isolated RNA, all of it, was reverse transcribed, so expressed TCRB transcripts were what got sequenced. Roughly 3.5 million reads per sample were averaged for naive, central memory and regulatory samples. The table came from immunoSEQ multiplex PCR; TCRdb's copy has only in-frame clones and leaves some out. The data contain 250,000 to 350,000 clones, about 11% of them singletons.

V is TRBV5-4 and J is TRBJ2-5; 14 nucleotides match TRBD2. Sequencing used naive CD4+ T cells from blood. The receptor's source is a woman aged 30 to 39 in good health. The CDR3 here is CASGGGTSGRPQETQYF. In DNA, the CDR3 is TGTGCCAGCGGCGGAGGGACTAGCGGGAGACCTCAAGAGACCCAGTACTTC.